The sequence of this T cell receptor beta chain was determined in a study of OX40 agonist ivuxolimab in advanced cancers. In the study overall: The patients received agonistic anti-OX40 (CD134) antibody ivuxolimab. Age averaged about 66 years (range roughly 20 to 90), and 80% to 90% were male. Findings and limits, study-wide: The investigators did not determine what antigen specificity the expanded peripheral T cells had.

To note about this clone: Its specificity is unknown.

Repertoires were generated with immunoSEQ multiplex PCR, while TCRdb's copy carries only in-frame clones and drops some. The table lists about 34,000 clones, 75% to 85% of them singletons. Autoimmune disease history or systemic immunosuppression was exclusionary. V lost 0 bases, J lost 6 bases, and 9 bases lay in between. Germline CDR1 is SGDLS and CDR2 is YYNGEE. This CDR3 has 14 residues. The material was CD4+ or CD8+ T cells sorted from blood, obtained in a trial of the OX40 agonist ivuxolimab. The rearrangement uses TRBV9 and TRBJ2-2; no definite D call. The receptor comes from an adult with an advanced solid tumor such as melanoma, head and neck, liver or kidney cancer. The CDR3 region is CASSVGVGSGELFF. DNA of the CDR3: TGTGCCAGCAGCGTAGGTGTAGGGTCCGGGGAGCTGTTTTTT.